This is a list of T cell receptor beta chains from one sample in a study of neurological immune-mediated disorders. In TCRdb, the 5' RACE reads were re-called with MiXCR into one record per CDR3 protein. The data contain approximately 58,000 distinct CDR3 sequences, roughly 11% of them singletons. The sequenced sample was PBMCs. The receptors come from a man aged 60-69 years in good health. CDR3s include the opening cysteine and the closing phenylalanine or tryptophan. D genes are given only for firm matches. A clone size is listed for some rows: how often the clone was seen (once, few, many), or a class if it is expanded.

>TRBV12-3/TRBV12-4|TRBJ2-3|many|TRBD1
TGTGCCAGCAGCCTACGCAGGGGGTCGTCTAGCACAGATACGCAGTATTTT
CASSLRRGSSSTDTQYF
>TRBV5-1|TRBJ2-5|many|TRBD2
TGCGCCAGCAAACTAGCGGGGGCCCTCCAAGAGACCCAGTACTTC
CASKLAGALQETQYF
>TRBV10-3|TRBJ2-5|-|-
TGTGCCATCAGTGAGCGGGAAGAGACCCAGTACTTC
CAISEREETQYF
>TRBV20-1|TRBJ2-7|many|-
TGCAGTGCTAGTGGGCAGGGGTTATCCTACGAGCAGTACTTC
CSASGQGLSYEQYF
>TRBV6-1|TRBJ1-1|-|-
TGTGCCAGCAGCGCCCGGGGCTGGGGCGGGGGCACTGAAGCTTTCTTT
CASSARGWGGGTEAFF
>TRBV29-1|TRBJ1-1|many|-
TGCAGCGTTCCCTTACACGGGGGAGCTTTCTTT
CSVPLHGGAFF
>TRBV7-2|TRBJ2-5|many|TRBD1
TGTGCCAGCAGCTCCTTGGGACAGCAAGAGACCCAGTACTTC
CASSSLGQQETQYF
>TRBV7-2|TRBJ2-1|many|-
TGTGCCAGCAGCACGGGACCAGCCGGGGATGAGCAGTTCTTC
CASSTGPAGDEQFF
>TRBV3-1|TRBJ2-5|many|-
TGTGCCAGCAGCTCCTCAGGGGAGACCCAGTACTTC
CASSSSGETQYF
>TRBV5-1|TRBJ2-7|many|-
TGCGCCAGCAGCCTCACCCTCGTCGCCAACGAGCAGTACTTC
CASSLTLVANEQYF
>TRBV25-1|TRBJ2-3|many|TRBD1
TGTGCCAGCAGTGGACGGGGACAGGTCACAGATACGCAGTATTTT
CASSGRGQVTDTQYF
>TRBV5-4|TRBJ1-1|many|TRBD1
TGTGCCAGCTTCAGGGGGTCTGACACTGAAGCTTTCTTT
CASFRGSDTEAFF
>TRBV5-1|TRBJ1-4|many|TRBD1
TGCGCCAGCAGCCGACAGGGGCAGTTTAGTGAAAAACTGTTTTTT
CASSRQGQFSEKLFF
>TRBV29-1|TRBJ1-1|many|-
TGCAGCGCCCCGGGTATGGGCGACACTGAAGCTTTCTTT
CSAPGMGDTEAFF
>TRBV7-2|TRBJ2-3|many|-
TGTGCCAGCAGCTTAGGGGTGGGCACAGATACGCAGTATTTT
CASSLGVGTDTQYF
>TRBV7-2|TRBJ1-1|many|TRBD1
TGTGCCAGCAGCCGCTTTAGACAGGGGAGCACTGAAGCTTTCTTT
CASSRFRQGSTEAFF
>TRBV20-1|TRBJ1-1|many|TRBD1
TGCAGTGCTAAAAATAGACAGGGCGCTGAAGCTTTCTTT
CSAKNRQGAEAFF
>TRBV7-2|TRBJ2-1|many|-
TGTGCCAGCAGCTTGACGACTAATGAGCAGTTCTTC
CASSLTTNEQFF
>TRBV20-1|TRBJ1-2|many|-
TGCAGTGCCCTCAGGGCAGTTACTAACTATGGCTACACCTTC
CSALRAVTNYGYTF
>TRBV10-2|TRBJ1-6|-|TRBD1
TGCGCCAGCAGGGGACAGGGAGCCAATTCACCCCTCCACTTT
CASRGQGANSPLHF
>TRBV20-1|TRBJ2-5|many|-
TGCAGTGCTCGCCCCCCGACTCTCAAAGAGACCCAGTACTTC
CSARPPTLKETQYF
>TRBV20-1|TRBJ2-5|many|-
TGCAGTGCTAGCGGGGGTGGTTACGTAGAGACCCAGTACTTC
CSASGGGYVETQYF
>TRBV15|TRBJ2-5|many|TRBD2
TGTGCCACCGTGGCGGGGGGGAACCAAGAGACCCAGTACTTC
CATVAGGNQETQYF
>TRBV9|TRBJ1-1|many|-
TGTGCCAGCAGCGTAGGGGGGACTTCCGACACTGAAGCTTTCTTT
CASSVGGTSDTEAFF
>TRBV28|TRBJ2-5|few|-
TGTGCCAGCAGTTTACCGGGAAAGGCACAAGAGACCCAGTACTTC
CASSLPGKAQETQYF
>TRBV18|TRBJ1-5|many|TRBD1
TGTGCCAGCTCCCAAGACAGGGGTCAGCCCCAGCATTTT
CASSQDRGQPQHF
>TRBV28|TRBJ1-6|many|TRBD1
TGTGCCAGCAGTTTAGACGACAGGGGGCGTTCACCCCTCCACTTT
CASSLDDRGRSPLHF
>TRBV6-5|TRBJ1-2|many|-
TGTGCCAGCAGTTACGATGGGGCCTATGGCTACACCTTC
CASSYDGAYGYTF
>TRBV20-1|TRBJ2-6|once|-
TGCAGTGCTAGAGATGTGAAGAAACCAACTGGGGCCAACGTCCTGACTTTC
CSARDVKKPTGANVLTF
>TRBV5-1|TRBJ2-6|many|-
TGCGCCAGCAGCTTGACGGGTACCTCTGGGGCCAACGTCCTGACTTTC
CASSLTGTSGANVLTF
>TRBV15|TRBJ2-7|-|-
TGTGCCACCAGCGGCGGGGTAGGGGGCTACGAGCAGTACTTC
CATSGGVGGYEQYF
>TRBV3-1|TRBJ1-2|many|-
TGTGCCAGCAGCCACGGGGATGGCTACACCTTC
CASSHGDGYTF
>TRBV20-1|TRBJ2-1|many|TRBD1
TGCAGTGCTATCGGACAGGGAACTAGCTCCTACAATGAGCAGTTCTTC
CSAIGQGTSSYNEQFF
>TRBV29-1|TRBJ2-1|many|-
TGCAGCGTTGAGAACAGTTTTTACAATGAGCAGTTCTTC
CSVENSFYNEQFF
>TRBV11-2|TRBJ2-7|-|-
TGTGCCAGCAGCTTCCTGGACAGCATCTACGAGCAGTACTTC
CASSFLDSIYEQYF
>TRBV6-2/TRBV6-3|TRBJ1-5|many|-
TGTGCCAGCAGGCCCGCTCGCCAAGATAGCAATCAGCCCCAGCATTTT
CASRPARQDSNQPQHF
>TRBV7-2|TRBJ2-5|many|-
TGTGCCAGCAGCGTGCAACGGGCCCGAGAGACCCAGTACTTC
CASSVQRARETQYF
>TRBV5-1|TRBJ2-1|many|TRBD2
TGCGCCAGCAGCCAGGGACTAGCGGGGGGAAATGAGCAGTTCTTC
CASSQGLAGGNEQFF